These 31 T cell receptor beta chains came from one sample sequenced in a study of CD8+ T cells in alopecia areata. In each case, RNA was isolated and then reverse transcribed into cDNA as the sequencing template. The assay was immunoSEQ multiplex PCR, and TCRdb's table has in-frame clones only and misses some. Seen here are fewer than 8,000 clones, approximately 50% observed once, and the top ten hold about 12%. Lesional scalp punch biopsies and peripheral blood came from alopecia areata patients. The material was skin, obtained at week 0. The receptors derive from a human donor with alopecia areata.

This clone has a handful of counts. The rearrangement uses TRBV7-4 and TRBJ2-3, with a possible D match to TRBD2 (6 bases). The V gene's germline CDR1 is SGHVT and CDR2 SQSDAQ. V was pared by 0 bases and J by 6 bases, with 10 bases between. The CDR3 is made up of 14 amino acids. CDR3 sequence reads: CASSLASGLDTQYF. The CDR3 DNA follows: TGTGCCAGCAGCTTAGCCAGCGGGCTTGATACGCAGTATTTT.

CDR3 bases: TGTGCCAGCAGCTCCCAAGGACAGCTTAGCAATCAGCCCCAGCATTTT. Its protein is CASSSQGQLSNQPQHF. The chain links TRBV7-2 to TRBJ1-5, with D perhaps matching TRBD1 (6 bases). The germline CDR1 and CDR2 sequences are SGHTA and FQGNSA. V lost 4 bases and J lost 0, with 13 bases in between. The length of the CDR3 is 16 residues.

This clone appeared a few times. The gene calls are TRBV29-1 and TRBJ2-6, with D unclear. Germline V gene lookup returns CDR1 SQVTM and CDR2 ANQGSEA. The CDR3 totals 12 residues. Trimming removed 6 bases from V and 0 bases from J, with 3 bases in between. The CDR3 protein is CSVYSGANVLTF. The CDR3 DNA is TGCAGCGTCTACTCTGGGGCCAACGTCCTGACTTTC.

This chain connects TRBV30 to TRBJ1-2, with a possible D match to TRBD1 (5 bases). Trimming removed 0 bases at V and 8 bases at J, with 22 bases between. This CDR3 spans 16 amino acids. The germline CDR1 and CDR2 sequences are GTSNPN and SVGIG (reference sequence). This CDR3 is CAWSVRIRLDPGGYTF. The CDR3 bases are TGTGCCTGGAGTGTACGAATCCGTTTAGATCCAGGGGGCTACACCTTC.

The rearrangement joins TRBV7-3 to TRBJ2-1, with 13 bases identical to TRBD2. The CDR3 runs to 21 residues. The germline V gene encodes CDR1 SGHTA and CDR2 FQGTGA. Trimming at V came to 3 bases and at J to 7 bases, leaving 21 bases not matched to a gene. The CDR3 DNA sequence: TGTGCCAGCAGCTTGGGGAGTGGGTCTAACGGCGGGGGACTAGCGGGGAATGAGCAGTTCTTC. Protein: CASSLGSGSNGGGLAGNEQFF. Drawing the rest from reference TRBV7-3 and TRBJ2-1, the complete variable domain is GAGVSQTPSNKVTEKGKYVELRCDPISGHTALYWYRQSLGQGPEFLIYFQGTGAADDSGLPNDRFFAVRPEGSVSTLKIQRTERGDSAVYLCASSLGSGSNGGGLAGNEQFFGPGTRLTVL.

The rearrangement joins TRBV15 to TRBJ2-3; 7 bases align to TRBD2. Trimming removed 0 bases from V and 2 bases from J; junction bases left unmatched: 8. This CDR3 contains 17 residues. Germline CDR1 reads LNHNV; CDR2 reads YYDKDF (reference sequence). DNA of the CDR3: TGTGCCACCAGCAGAGACGGCAGCGGGGCAATCACAGATACGCAGTATTTT. It codes for CATSRDGSGAITDTQYF.

There are a few counts of this clone. The chain recombines TRBV11-2 with TRBJ2-1; D possibly corresponds to TRBD2 (6 bases). CDR1 SGHAT and CDR2 FQNNGV come from the germline V gene. CDR3 length equals 15 residues. V dropped 5 bases and J dropped 3 bases, with 14 bases sitting between them. CDR3 sequence reads: CASSPRGTYYNEQFF. DNA for the CDR3: TGTGCCAGCAGCCCTCGAGGGACTTACTACAATGAGCAGTTCTTC.

V and J are TRBV19 and TRBJ2-1, with a possible D match to TRBD2 (6 bases). The ends were cut back, 3 bases at V and 2 bases at J, with 14 bases in the middle. The CDR3 covers 16 residues. CDR1 is LNHDA, CDR2 SQIVND, per germline (reference sequence). The CDR3 is CASSIVAGRTYNEQFF. The CDR3 DNA reads as TGTGCCAGTAGTATTGTGGCGGGACGTACCTACAATGAGCAGTTCTTC.

The rearrangement uses TRBV30 and TRBJ2-2; the match to TRBD2 covers 7 bases. V lost 2 bases to trimming and J lost 4 bases; unmatched junction nucleotides: 13. CDR1 is GTSNPN and CDR2 is SVGIG in the germline V gene (reference sequence). The CDR3 consists of 17 residues. The CDR3 nucleotides read TGTGCCTGGAGTCGAACCACTAGCGAACTCAGCACCGGGGAGCTGTTTTTT. It encodes CAWSRTTSELSTGELFF.

V and J are TRBV28 and TRBJ2-2; TRBD2 agrees at 11 bases. V was clipped by 0 bases and J by 6 bases; unmatched bases: 6. CDR3 size: 17 residues. CDR1 and CDR2 (germline): MDHEN, SYDVKM. CDR3 in DNA: TGTGCCAGCAGTTTATGGGCGTTAGCGGGAGGGCCCGGGGAGCTGTTTTTT. Amino acids: CASSLWALAGGPGELFF.

The gene calls are TRBV27 and TRBJ2-2; no clear D gene. Germline CDR1 and CDR2: MNHEY and SMNVEV (reference sequence). V lost 6 bases and J 4 bases, leaving 15 bases between the germline ends. The CDR3 covers 15 residues. The CDR3 bases are TGTGCCAGCAGGTCCCCCTCACTTGGCACCGGGGAGCTGTTTTTT. It translates to CASRSPSLGTGELFF.

The chain joins TRBV6-1 to TRBJ2-2; D is undetermined. CDR1 is MNHNS and CDR2 is SASEGT in the germline V gene. Trimming took off 4 bases at V and 0 bases at J, with 6 bases between the two ends. The CDR3 totals 14 residues. The CDR3 spells CASSATANTGELFF. CDR3 nucleotides: TGTGCCAGCAGTGCGACTGCGAACACCGGGGAGCTGTTTTTT.

The DNA for the CDR3 is TGCGCCAGCACCACAGGGGACGAGCAGTACTTC. The encoded protein is CASTTGDEQYF. The chain joins TRBV5-1 to TRBJ2-7; 7 bases align to TRBD1. Looked up from germline, CDR1 is SGHRS and CDR2 is YFSETQ. The CDR3 contains 11 residues. With 6 bases clipped from V and 5 bases from J, the junction kept 2 bases outside the gene matches.

The chain carries TRBV4-1 and TRBJ2-1; 7 nucleotides match TRBD2. The V and J ends lost 4 bases and 7 bases, in that order; junction bases with no gene match: 7. This CDR3 region has 14 residues. CDR1 and CDR2 from the germline V gene are MGHRA and YSYEKL. In DNA, the CDR3 is TGCGCCAGCAGCCCTGCCCGGGGAGGGAATGAGCAGTTCTTC. Its protein product is CASSPARGGNEQFF.

The V and J genes are TRBV2 and TRBJ1-1; D is unresolved. Germline V gives CDR1 SNHLY, CDR2 FYNNEI. V shed 6 bases and J shed 6 bases, with 14 bases lying between them. The CDR3 has 13 residues. CDR3 in amino acids: CASREAPDSEAFF. The CDR3 region has the DNA TGTGCCAGCAGGGAGGCCCCGGACTCTGAAGCTTTCTTT.

This clone was seen a few times. The rearrangement links TRBV6-9 to TRBJ2-5, with D possibly matching TRBD2 (7 bases). The CDR3 extends over 16 amino acids. V shed 3 bases and J shed 5 bases, with 19 bases lying between them. CDR1 and CDR2 from the germline V gene are MNHGY and SVAAGI. For the CDR3, the DNA is TGTGCCAGCAGTTACTCGAGGGGGGGCCAATGGGAGACCCAGTACTTC. This encodes CASSYSRGGQWETQYF.

V gene TRBV6-6 combines with J gene TRBJ2-3, with D possibly TRBD2 on 6 matching bases. The CDR3 has 16 residues. Germline V lookup: CDR1 MNHNY, CDR2 SVGAGI (reference sequence). The germline V and J ends were trimmed by 6 bases and 2 bases, with 18 bases remaining between them. The CDR3 nucleotides are TGTGCCAGCAGGGGGATTCCGGGACTTCACACAGATACGCAGTATTTT. As protein: CASRGIPGLHTDTQYF.

This clone was found a few times. The junction does not match germline at one end; this may be a read error. This chain joins TRBV7-7 and TRBJ2-3; TRBD1 matches at 8 bases. The germline CDR1 and CDR2 sequences are SSHAT and FNYEAQ (reference sequence). The CDR3 has 15 residues. The CDR3 region is CASSFGTGRTDTQYF. In DNA form, the CDR3 reads TGTGCTAGCAGCTTTGGGACAGGACGCACAGATACGCAGTATTTT.

This chain connects TRBV6-5 to TRBJ1-3, with D hard to call. The CDR3 has 16 amino acids. Germline assignment: CDR1 MNHEY and CDR2 SVGAGI. The V and J ends lost 0 bases and 2 bases respectively, with 11 bases between them. CDR3 loop: CASSYSLVPPGNTIYF. The DNA for the CDR3 is TGTGCCAGCAGTTACTCGCTGGTCCCTCCTGGAAACACCATATATTTT.

This chain uses TRBV6-5 with TRBJ2-7; TRBD1 is a possible D gene (6 bases). Trimming stripped 4 bases from V and 5 bases from J, with 12 bases between. CDR3 size: 13 residues. CDR1 MNHEY and CDR2 SVGAGI come from the germline V gene. CDR3 nucleotides: TGTGCCAGCAGTTTCACAGGGATTCACGAGCAGTACTTC. It encodes CASSFTGIHEQYF.

This clone was seen once. The rearrangement uses TRBV9 and TRBJ1-5, with 8 bases that match TRBD1. This CDR3 region has 15 residues. Germline loops: CDR1 SGDLS, CDR2 YYNGEE. V lost 3 bases and J lost 2; bases outside the gene matches: 4. The CDR3 nucleotides read TGTGCCAGCAGCGCGACAGGGGCCCGCAATCAGCCCCAGCATTTT. Its protein product is CASSATGARNQPQHF.

V and J are TRBV7-8 and TRBJ2-7; 8 nucleotides line up with TRBD1. This CDR3 contains 14 residues. Trimming at V came to 6 bases and at J to 6 bases, leaving 10 bases not matched to a gene. The germline gives CDR1 SGHVS, CDR2 FQNEAQ. The CDR3 spells CASSIGDRGGEQYF. CDR3 nucleotides: TGTGCCAGCAGTATCGGAGACAGGGGCGGCGAGCAGTACTTC.

This clone showed up just a few times. V gene TRBV6-1 combines with J gene TRBJ2-7; D is possibly TRBD2 (6 bases). Germline CDR1 is MNHNS and CDR2 is SASEGT. V shed 6 bases and J shed 2 bases, with 11 bases lying between them. This CDR3 has 13 residues. In DNA, the CDR3 is TGTGCCAGCAGCGTTGGACTAACCTACGAGCAGTACTTC. Amino acid sequence: CASSVGLTYEQYF.

This chain uses TRBV11-2 with TRBJ2-7, with a weak D call TRBD1 (6 bases). Germline loops: CDR1 SGHAT, CDR2 FQNNGV. The CDR3 is 13 residues long. Trimming left V 5 bases short and J 2 bases short, with 10 bases between. The CDR3 sequence: CASSEWGPYEQYF. Written as DNA, the CDR3 is TGTGCCAGCAGCGAGTGGGGGCCCTACGAGCAGTACTTC.

With regard to this clone: Other DNA sequences in this specimen translate into the identical CDR3. The V gene is TRBV4-1, the J gene TRBJ2-2; 7 nucleotides align to TRBD2. CDR3 length: 15 residues. Germline V lookup: CDR1 MGHRA, CDR2 YSYEKL. The J segment lost 6 bases and the V segment lost 3 bases, leaving 7 bases of the junction unmatched. CDR3 sequence reads: CASSHPDGGSGELFF. The CDR3 DNA sequence: TGCGCCAGCAGCCATCCGGACGGGGGGTCCGGGGAGCTGTTTTTT.

The gene calls are TRBV2 and TRBJ2-1; 8 bases map to TRBD2. The CDR3 is 15 amino acids. J lost 4 bases, V lost 7 bases, and 9 bases had no gene match. Germline V gene data show CDR1 as SNHLY and CDR2 as FYNNEI. In DNA form, the CDR3 reads TGTGCCAGCAACTTCAACGGGAGGGAGTACAATGAGCAGTTCTTC. Protein sequence: CASNFNGREYNEQFF.

This clone was counted between two and nine times. The rearrangement links TRBV4-3 to TRBJ2-2; D remains unclear. V gave up 1 base and J gave up 6 bases, with 12 bases separating them. The CDR3 has 15 amino acids. Germline V gene data show CDR1 as LGHNA and CDR2 as YSLEER. For the CDR3, the DNA is TGCGCCAGCAGCCAAGTACAGATTAAGGCCGGGGAGCTGTTTTTT. Amino acids: CASSQVQIKAGELFF.

This clone was recorded a few times. The chain has TRBV11-2 and TRBJ2-7; weak D call: TRBD1 (6 bases). The CDR3 extends over 14 amino acids. Germline V lookup: CDR1 SGHAT, CDR2 FQNNGV. Trimming pared 2 bases from V and 2 bases from J, leaving 10 bases between. CDR3 in DNA: TGTGCCAGCAGCTTAATCCAGGGGCCCTACGAGCAGTACTTC. It codes for CASSLIQGPYEQYF.

This chain links TRBV9 with TRBJ2-4; TRBD2 matches at 14 bases. The CDR3 runs 17 residues. Losses at the gene ends were 0 bases for V and 4 bases for J; bases not matched to a gene: 3. Germline values: CDR1 SGDLS, CDR2 YYNGEE. The CDR3 sequence is CASSVGLAGGIKNIQYF. The DNA for the CDR3 is TGTGCCAGCAGCGTAGGACTAGCGGGAGGGATTAAAAACATTCAGTACTTC.

This clone came up a few times. This chain connects TRBV29-1 to TRBJ1-2; D uncertain. Trimming pared 6 bases from V and 2 bases from J, leaving 10 bases between. The length of the CDR3 is 12 residues. Germline V CDR1 and CDR2: SQVTM, ANQGSEA. In DNA form, the CDR3 reads TGCAGCGTCACAGACGGAAACTATGGCTACACCTTC. Translated: CSVTDGNYGYTF.

This clone was seen a few times. The chain joins TRBV18 to TRBJ2-7, with 7 nucleotides matching TRBD1. Germline V gives CDR1 KGHSH, CDR2 LQKENI. CDR3 length equals 15 residues. With 6 bases clipped from V and 5 bases from J, the junction kept 13 bases outside the gene matches. In nucleotides, the CDR3 is TGTGCCAGCTCGCCCCAGGGGGTGTCGAGGAACGAGCAGTACTTC. Translating gives CASSPQGVSRNEQYF.